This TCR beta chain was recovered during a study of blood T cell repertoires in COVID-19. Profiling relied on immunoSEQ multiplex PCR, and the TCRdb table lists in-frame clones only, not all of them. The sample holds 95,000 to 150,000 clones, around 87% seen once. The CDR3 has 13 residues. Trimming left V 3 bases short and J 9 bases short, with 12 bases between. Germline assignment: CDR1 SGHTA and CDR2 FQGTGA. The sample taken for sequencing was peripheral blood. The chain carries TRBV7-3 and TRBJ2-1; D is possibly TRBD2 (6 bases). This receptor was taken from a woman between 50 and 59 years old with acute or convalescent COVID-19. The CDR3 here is CASSLGRGVEQFF. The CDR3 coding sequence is TGTGCCAGCAGCTTGGGGCGGGGCGTTGAGCAGTTCTTC. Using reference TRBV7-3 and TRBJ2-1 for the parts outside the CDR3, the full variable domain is GAGVSQTPSNKVTEKGKYVELRCDPISGHTALYWYRQSLGQGPEFLIYFQGTGAADDSGLPNDRFFAVRPEGSVSTLKIQRTERGDSAVYLCASSLGRGVEQFFGPGTRLTVL.